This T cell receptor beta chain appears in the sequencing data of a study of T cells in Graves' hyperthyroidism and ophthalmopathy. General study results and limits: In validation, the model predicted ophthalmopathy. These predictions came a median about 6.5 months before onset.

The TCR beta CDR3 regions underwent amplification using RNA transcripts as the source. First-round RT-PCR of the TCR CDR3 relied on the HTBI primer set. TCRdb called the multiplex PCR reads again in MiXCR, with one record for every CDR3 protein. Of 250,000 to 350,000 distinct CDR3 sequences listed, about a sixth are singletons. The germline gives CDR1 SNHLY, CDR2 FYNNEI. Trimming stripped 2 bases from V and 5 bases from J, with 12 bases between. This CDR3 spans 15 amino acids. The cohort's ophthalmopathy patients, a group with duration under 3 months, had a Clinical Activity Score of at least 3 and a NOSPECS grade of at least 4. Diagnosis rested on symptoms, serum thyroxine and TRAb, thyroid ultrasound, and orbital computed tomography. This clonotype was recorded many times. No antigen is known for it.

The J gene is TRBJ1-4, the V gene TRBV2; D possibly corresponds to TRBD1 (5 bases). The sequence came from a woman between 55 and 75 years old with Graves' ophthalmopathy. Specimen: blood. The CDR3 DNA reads TGTGCCAGCAGTGAATGGGGACTCAGCAATGAAAAACTGTTTTTT. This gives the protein CASSEWGLSNEKLFF.